The clone carrying this TCR beta chain was seen just once. The data stem from a study of glioma-infiltrating T cells after dendritic cell vaccination. Study information: Patients received three intradermal dendritic cell vaccine injections at biweekly intervals.

Primers: 60 V beta forward and 13 J beta reverse. The protocol was immunoSEQ multiplex PCR, while the TCRdb copy is restricted to in-frame clones and leaves out a portion. This sample has under 100,000 clones, with over 85% found just once. This receptor was obtained from a human donor with glioblastoma. The source was blood, collected before dendritic cell vaccination.

The CDR3 DNA reads TGTGCCAGCAGTTCCAGGGGGGAACCCCTCCACTTT. Amino acids: CASSSRGEPLHF. V usage is TRBV6-5 and J usage is TRBJ1-6; 7 bases align to TRBD1. Trimming took 4 bases from V and 12 from J; bases not matched to a gene: 3. This CDR3 region has 12 residues. Per germline, CDR1 MNHEY and CDR2 SVGAGI.